These 15 T cell receptor beta chains originate from one sample sequenced in a study of a mutant IDH1 vaccine in newly diagnosed glioma. The time point is: baseline, week 1 (first vaccination visit). Indicated treatment: pre-vaccination baseline after standard-of-care therapy. Produced via immunoSEQ multiplex PCR; TCRdb's table is partial and in-frame only. The top ten clones hold roughly 2.5% of a sample with 45,000 to 70,000 clones, approximately 92% of them seen once. Sequenced material: PBMCs, taken from a glioma patient treated with radiotherapy, temozolomide or both. The receptor set was obtained from a man aged 45-65 years with glioma.

The chain has TRBV25-1 and TRBJ1-2; D gene unclear. The germline gives CDR1 MGHDK, CDR2 SYGVNS. The CDR3 is 15 amino acids. V gave up 1 base and J gave up 1 base, with 10 bases separating them. The CDR3 is CASSESGSVNYGYTF. The CDR3 bases are TGTGCCAGCAGTGAATCAGGCAGTGTTAACTATGGCTACACCTTC.

The chain joins TRBV7-2 to TRBJ1-5; D is uncertain. Deletions cut 4 bases from V and 0 bases from J, with 13 bases between. Germline CDR1 and CDR2: SGHTA and FQGNSA. The CDR3 is 16 amino acids. DNA for the CDR3: TGTGCCAGCAGCTCACAGATTCGACATAGCAATCAGCCCCAGCATTTT. This sequence encodes CASSSQIRHSNQPQHF.

The chain uses TRBV18 and TRBJ1-5, with no clear D. Per the germline V gene, CDR1 is KGHSH and CDR2 is LQKENI. Trimming pared 8 bases from V and 4 bases from J, leaving 12 bases between. CDR3 length: 13 amino acids. The CDR3 coding sequence is TGTGCCAGCGGCCGCCAGGAAAATCAGCCCCAGCATTTT. Translated, it gives CASGRQENQPQHF.

The V call is TRBV29-1, the J call TRBJ1-4, with no clear D. Trimming removed 4 bases at V and 7 bases at J, with 10 bases between. Germline CDR1 is SQVTM and CDR2 is ANQGSEA. The CDR3 runs to 12 residues. The CDR3 spells CSVGPGGEKLFF. CDR3 sequence (DNA): TGCAGCGTTGGGCCGGGAGGTGAAAAACTGTTTTTT.

The rearrangement links TRBV5-1 to TRBJ2-7, with 8 bases aligning to TRBD1. In germline, CDR1 is SGHRS, CDR2 YFSETQ. With V trimmed by 4 bases and J by 1 base, 10 bases remained unmatched. This CDR3 comprises 16 residues. The CDR3 reads CASSLHRQGLSYEQYF. The CDR3, as DNA: TGCGCCAGCAGCCTCCACCGACAGGGGCTATCCTACGAGCAGTACTTC.

This clone was seen just once. This chain joins TRBV25-1 and TRBJ2-7; D remains unclear. V gave up 1 base and J gave up 6 bases, with 7 bases separating them. In germline, CDR1 is MGHDK, CDR2 SYGVNS. The CDR3 covers 12 residues. CDR3 region: CASSESTTEQYF. The CDR3 DNA reads TGTGCCAGCAGTGAATCGACGACCGAGCAGTACTTC.

This clone showed up just a few times. V gene TRBV6-5 combines with J gene TRBJ2-7; no reliable D call. The germline CDR1 and CDR2 sequences are MNHEY and SVGAGI. This CDR3 spans 13 amino acids. The ends were cut back, 5 bases at V and 3 bases at J, with 11 bases in the middle. The CDR3 sequence: CASSPRAHYEQYF. For the CDR3, the DNA is TGTGCCAGCAGTCCCCGGGCCCACTACGAGCAGTACTTC.

The CDR3 spells CASKLELAGVYEQYF. For the CDR3, the DNA is TGTGCCAGCAAGTTGGAACTAGCGGGAGTATACGAGCAGTACTTC. The V call is TRBV2, the J call TRBJ2-7; 11 nucleotides match TRBD2. There are 15 residues in the CDR3. The germline V gene has CDR1 SNHLY and CDR2 FYNNEI. V lost 7 bases, J lost 4 bases, and 9 bases stayed unmatched.

The genes are TRBV7-2 and TRBJ2-6; D is possibly TRBD1 (6 bases). V lost 3 bases and J lost 0, with 12 bases in between. Germline V gene lookup returns CDR1 SGHTA and CDR2 FQGNSA. The CDR3 extends over 17 amino acids. The CDR3 here is CASSFTTGFSGANVLTF. The CDR3 DNA follows: TGTGCCAGCAGCTTCACGACAGGTTTCTCTGGGGCCAACGTCCTGACTTTC.

The V gene is TRBV27, the J gene TRBJ2-7; TRBD2 matches at 10 bases. Trimming at V came to 2 bases and at J to 4 bases, leaving 5 bases not matched to a gene. CDR1 MNHEY and CDR2 SMNVEV come from the germline V gene (reference sequence). The CDR3 covers 15 residues. For the CDR3, the DNA is TGTGCCAGCAGTTTACGGCTAGCGGGAGCGTACGAGCAGTACTTC. Translation: CASSLRLAGAYEQYF.

V and J are TRBV15 and TRBJ2-1, with D hard to call. V was shortened by 5 bases and J by 7 bases, with 12 bases between the two germline ends. CDR1 and CDR2 from the germline V gene are LNHNV and YYDKDF (reference sequence). This CDR3 has 13 residues. The CDR3 DNA follows: TGTGCCACCAGCGGCCGACTTGCTAATGAGCAGTTCTTC. It translates to CATSGRLANEQFF.

The genes are TRBV6-4 and TRBJ2-2; D is perhaps TRBD1 (6 bases). CDR1 MRHNA and CDR2 SNTAGT come from the germline V gene. There are 14 residues in the CDR3. V was trimmed by 2 bases and J by 6 bases, leaving 10 bases between them. The CDR3: CASSDGTGSGELFF. The CDR3 bases are TGTGCCAGCAGTGACGGAACAGGGTCCGGGGAGCTGTTTTTT.

V and J are TRBV19 and TRBJ2-3, with D unresolved. This CDR3 has 14 residues. CDR1 is LNHDA, CDR2 SQIVND, per germline (reference sequence). The V end was cut by 3 bases, the J end by 0 bases, with 7 bases between. CDR3 sequence reads: CASSIRRSTDTQYF. DNA for the CDR3: TGTGCCAGTAGTATCCGGAGAAGCACAGATACGCAGTATTTT.

The chain recombines TRBV18 with TRBJ1-4; D gene uncertain. From germline, CDR1 is KGHSH and CDR2 LQKENI. V was shortened by 0 bases and J by 4 bases, with 6 bases between the two germline ends. This CDR3 region has 14 residues. This chain's CDR3 is CASSPPQINEKLFF. In DNA form, the CDR3 reads TGTGCCAGCTCACCACCACAGATTAATGAAAAACTGTTTTTT.

The chain joins TRBV6-5 to TRBJ1-4, with D hard to call. V lost 0 bases to trimming and J lost 12 bases, with 11 bases between them. In germline, CDR1 is MNHEY, CDR2 SVGAGI. The CDR3 runs to 13 residues. The CDR3 is CASSYSKGGELFF. The CDR3, as DNA: TGTGCCAGCAGTTACTCGAAAGGCGGGGAACTGTTTTTT.